This T cell receptor beta chain was recovered during a study of T cell clonotyping in hematopoietic cell transplantation. The study's findings and limits: Without cell sorting, CD4 versus CD8 contributions remain unresolved. Graft donor and pretransplant recipient Inverse Simpson Index values predicted broader posttransplant TCR diversity.

Worth noting for this clone: What it binds is unknown.

Recipient blood drawn about 28 days pretransplant and days 30, 100, 180 after. This table comes from immunoSEQ multiplex PCR, and its TCRdb copy is limited to in-frame clones, with some not included. The sample contains about 13,000 clones, roughly 92% of which appear only once. The length of the CDR3 is 14 residues. Germline CDR1 SGHDT, CDR2 YYEEEE. J lost 6 bases, V lost 1 base, and 4 bases had no gene match. The gene calls are TRBV5-6 and TRBJ2-4; 7 bases agree with TRBD1. The TCR sequence derives from a female patient aged 50-60 years who had an allogeneic stem cell transplant from an unrelated donor, so the T cells may come from the graft donor. Some clones in this sample may be carry-over from other donors' samples. The sequenced sample was PBMCs, obtained 100 days after allogeneic stem cell transplant. CDR3 coding DNA: TGTGCCAGCAGCTTGCGGGACAGCTCAAACATTCAGTACTTC. Its translation is CASSLRDSSNIQYF.